This TCR beta chain was retrieved from a study of liver allograft versus peripheral blood T cells. Study details: Transplanted-liver T cell receptor repertoires were compared with recipients' peripheral blood repertoires. Notes on the study in general: Repertoires of T cell receptors that resided inside liver allografts reportedly differed from those in peripheral blood.

Each CDR3 protein gets one entry after TCRdb re-called the reads with MiXCR. The top ten hold over 7% of the sample, which has thousands of distinct CDR3 sequences, roughly 15% seen once. By share of the sample, this clonotype is medium-sized (0.01 to 0.1%). The target antigen is unknown. The CDR3 sequence is 17 residues long. Germline assignment: CDR1 MNHNS and CDR2 SASEGT. The ends were cut back, 6 bases at V and 5 bases at J, with 25 bases in the middle. The TCR sequence derives from a human patient who had a liver transplant. The graft donor may account for some of the T cells. The chain recombines TRBV6-1 with TRBJ1-2; tentatively, D is TRBD1 (5 bases). This CDR3 reads CASSGGSWARTRYGYTF. CDR3 in DNA: TGTGCCAGCAGCGGGGGGTCCTGGGCCCGGACGAGGTATGGCTACACCTTC.